This section outlines one T cell receptor (beta chain) sequence together with its context. Its antigen is undetermined. Produced via immunoSEQ multiplex PCR; TCRdb's table is partial and in-frame only. The data show tens of thousands of clones, 65% to 85% seen once. This sample was taken from a study of T cell responses to AZD1222 COVID-19 vaccine. The study's findings and limits: Dominant at 160-218 and 743-854, vaccine-associated CD4 TCRs also spanned spike. No repertoire was sampled before or during the peak T cell response, only after it. Reports say nearly half of spike-specific TCRs go after unmutated variant regions.

Germline values: CDR1 MNHNS, CDR2 SASEGT. V dropped 1 base and J dropped 7 bases, with 10 bases sitting between them. CDR3 length: 13 amino acids. The V gene is TRBV6-1, the J gene TRBJ1-2; TRBD1 might be the D (5 bases). This TCR came from an adult in good health. Sequences were derived from peripheral blood, sampled on day 0 of AZD1222 vaccination. The CDR3 sequence is CASSEVQAGGYTF. The CDR3 region has the DNA TGTGCCAGCAGTGAAGTACAGGCCGGTGGCTACACCTTC.